The clone carrying this T cell receptor (beta chain) was picked up a small number of times. Its specificity is not known. This sample is part of a study of PD-1 blockade in classical Hodgkin lymphoma. In every patient, relapse followed autologous stem cell transplantation, while exposure to brentuximab vedotin differed. Relapsed/refractory classical Hodgkin lymphoma patients had complete, partial or progressive responses. Findings and limits, study-wide: According to reports, newly diagnosed patients had lower baseline TCR diversity than healthy donors, and relapsed/refractory patients had lower baseline TCR diversity still.

The CDR3 has 14 amino acids. The V gene's germline CDR1 is SNHLY and CDR2 FYNNEI. Trimming took 6 bases from V and 9 from J, leaving 18 bases between them. The method was immunoSEQ multiplex PCR; TCRdb's version includes in-frame clones alone and lacks a portion of them. The repertoire consists of roughly 31,000 clones, with over 70% occurring once and the leading ten covering 3.5% to 4.5%. The chain joins TRBV2 to TRBJ2-1, with a possible D match to TRBD2 (6 bases). The specimen was peripheral blood mononuclear cells (PBMCs), collected before the second cycle of nivolumab. This TCR derives from a human donor with classical Hodgkin lymphoma. In DNA, the CDR3 is TGTGCCAGCAGGGAGGGGATCGGTCTTGGTGAGCAGTTCTTC. Translated: CASREGIGLGEQFF.